These 10 T cell receptor beta chains share one sample of origin, sequenced in a study of cytomegalovirus exposure and HLA in healthy donors. Researchers ran the PCR with 60 Vbeta and 13 Jbeta primers. The assay was immunoSEQ multiplex PCR, and TCRdb's table has in-frame clones only and misses some. The sample table sets out roughly 140,000 clones. What was sequenced was PBMCs. The origin of the receptors is a male donor in good health and CMV-seronegative.

This chain uses TRBV9 with TRBJ2-7, with 15 positions matching TRBD2. The V gene end was trimmed by 2 bases and the J gene end by 1 base; junction bases not matched to a gene: 1. Germline values: CDR1 SGDLS, CDR2 YYNGEE. CDR3 length: 16 amino acids. The CDR3 sequence is CASSVGLAGGSYEQYF. The CDR3 DNA reads TGTGCCAGCAGCGTGGGACTAGCGGGGGGTTCCTACGAGCAGTACTTC.

The chain joins TRBV29-1 to TRBJ2-1, with no clear D. The CDR3 loop spans 13 amino acids. CDR1 is SQVTM, CDR2 ANQGSEA, per germline. The ends were cut back, 0 bases at V and 5 bases at J, with 8 bases in the middle. In DNA, the CDR3 is TGCAGCGTTGAAGACAGAAATCACAATGAGCAGTTCTTC. Translation gives CSVEDRNHNEQFF.

The chain is built from TRBV27 and TRBJ2-1; D remains ambiguous. The CDR3 extends over 12 amino acids. Germline CDR1 is MNHEY and CDR2 is SMNVEV (reference sequence). V lost 5 bases and J lost 3, with 5 bases in between. For the CDR3, the DNA is TGTGCCAGCAGTCCCAACTACAATGAGCAGTTCTTC. The encoded protein is CASSPNYNEQFF.

The chain joins TRBV5-6 to TRBJ2-7; 10 positions agree with TRBD1. Trimming cost V 6 bases and J 4 bases; bases outside gene matches: 7. Germline CDR1 reads SGHDT; CDR2 reads YYEEEE. The CDR3 contains 14 residues. For the CDR3, the DNA is TGTGCCAGCATCAGACAGGGGGCGGCTTACGAGCAGTACTTC. This codes for CASIRQGAAYEQYF.

V is TRBV30 and J is TRBJ2-1, with a weak D call TRBD2 (6 bases). Per the germline V gene, CDR1 is GTSNPN and CDR2 is SVGIG (reference sequence). Trimming pared 0 bases from V and 15 bases from J, leaving 12 bases between. There are 11 residues in the CDR3. CDR3 loop: CAWSVGGDRFF. In nucleotides, the CDR3 is TGTGCCTGGAGTGTAGGCGGGGATCGGTTCTTC.

The chain uses TRBV18 and TRBJ2-1; 7 bases are shared with TRBD1. The ends lost 6 bases at V and 5 bases at J; junction bases unmatched: 13. The germline CDR1 and CDR2 sequences are KGHSH and LQKENI. The CDR3 contains 16 residues. The CDR3 coding sequence is TGTGCCAGCTCGGCCAGACAGGGATTCCTAAACAATGAGCAGTTCTTC. Amino acids: CASSARQGFLNNEQFF.

V is TRBV7-9 and J is TRBJ2-7; perhaps TRBD2 as D (6 bases). This CDR3 spans 14 amino acids. Germline loops: CDR1 SEHNR, CDR2 FQNEAQ (reference sequence). Trimming stripped 2 bases from V and 7 bases from J, with 15 bases between. DNA for the CDR3: TGTGCCAGCAGCTTATCAGGCGGGGTGGGGGAGCAGTACTTC. Translated, it gives CASSLSGGVGEQYF.

The V call is TRBV13, the J call TRBJ1-6; unclear D gene. The CDR3 extends over 14 amino acids. Germline values: CDR1 PRHDT, CDR2 FYEKMQ (reference sequence). V was clipped by 1 base and J by 7 bases, with 8 bases between them. The CDR3 sequence: CASSLELNNSPLHF. In nucleotides, the CDR3 is TGTGCCAGCAGCTTAGAGCTCAACAATTCACCCCTCCACTTT.

The J gene is TRBJ1-5, the V gene TRBV12-5; 7 nucleotides match TRBD1. Germline CDR1 LGHNT, CDR2 FRNRAP. The CDR3 loop spans 14 amino acids. After removal of 7 bases from V and 7 bases from J, the junction contained 10 bases not matched to a gene. In nucleotides, the CDR3 is TGTGCTAGTGCCCAACAGGGGTTGGACCAGCCCCAGCATTTT. It specifies CASAQQGLDQPQHF.

This chain joins TRBV6-4 and TRBJ2-1; 8 bases map to TRBD2. Germline assignment: CDR1 MRHNA and CDR2 SNTAGT. This CDR3 comprises 12 residues. J lost 10 bases, V lost 6 bases, and 5 bases had no gene match. CDR3 in amino acids: CASRGTRSEQFF. DNA of the CDR3: TGTGCCAGCAGGGGGACTAGGAGCGAGCAGTTCTTC.